A selection of T cell receptor beta chains follows, all from one sample in a study of T cells after yellow fever vaccination. TCRdb analysed the 5' RACE reads with MiXCR anew, one entry per CDR3 protein. The table has hundreds of thousands of distinct CDR3 sequences, about 13% seen once; the top ten hold over 13%. The sequencing here drew on PBMCs, taken on the day of the yellow fever booster vaccination. The receptors were gathered from a man aged 25 to 45 who received the YFV17D yellow fever vaccine. Each CDR3 is given with its conserved first and last residue. D genes are given only for firm matches. The size field is filled for only some rows; it gives once, few, many or a size class.

abundance	d_gene	v_gene	j_gene	CDR3nt	CDR3aa
-	TRBD1	TRBV9	TRBJ1-6	TGTGCCAGCAGCTCGAGACAGGGTTCACCCCTCCACTTT	CASSSRQGSPLHF
-	-	TRBV12-3/TRBV12-4	TRBJ2-1	TGTGCCAGCAGTTCTTTCGCTGGCGATGAGCAGTTCTTC	CASSSFAGDEQFF
few	-	TRBV6-6	TRBJ1-1	TGTGCCAGCAGTGGGGGGGCAGGTACTGAAGCTTTCTTT	CASSGGAGTEAFF
-	TRBD2	TRBV12-3/TRBV12-4	TRBJ2-7	TGTGCCAGCAGTGGACTAGCGGGAGCCCCCTACGAGCAGTACTTC	CASSGLAGAPYEQYF
many	-	TRBV29-1	TRBJ2-7	TGCAGCGTTGGGGGGAACTACGAGCAGTACTTC	CSVGGNYEQYF
-	-	TRBV15	TRBJ1-2	TGTGCCACCAGCAGAGGAATCGGCTATGGCTACACCTTC	CATSRGIGYGYTF
few	-	TRBV5-4	TRBJ1-1	TGTGCCAGCAGCTTGTTTGACGGGAACACTGAAGCTTTCTTT	CASSLFDGNTEAFF
many	-	TRBV7-7	TRBJ2-1	TGTGCTAGCAGCTTAGGGGTGGTAGGCAGCTCCTACAATGAGCAGTTCTTC	CASSLGVVGSSYNEQFF
few	TRBD2	TRBV9	TRBJ2-5	TGTGCCAGCACGGGAGCGGGGGAAGAGACCCAGTACTTC	CASTGAGEETQYF
few	-	TRBV20-1	TRBJ2-1	TGCAGTGCTAGTGAGGACTCCTACAATGAGCAGTTCTTC	CSASEDSYNEQFF
few	-	TRBV18	TRBJ2-1	TGTGCCAGCTCACCACCGGGAATCTACAATGAGCAGTTCTTC	CASSPPGIYNEQFF
-	TRBD2	TRBV4-2	TRBJ2-7	TGTGCCAGCAGTGGACCTGGACTAGCGGGAGATCTCCACGAGCAGTACTTC	CASSGPGLAGDLHEQYF
few	TRBD2	TRBV5-6	TRBJ2-7	TGTGCCAGCAGCTTGAGGCCTAGCGGGGGGTACGAGCAGTACTTC	CASSLRPSGGYEQYF
few	TRBD1	TRBV7-2	TRBJ2-2	TGTGCCAGCAGAGACGGACAGGGTTACACCGGGGAGCTGTTTTTT	CASRDGQGYTGELFF